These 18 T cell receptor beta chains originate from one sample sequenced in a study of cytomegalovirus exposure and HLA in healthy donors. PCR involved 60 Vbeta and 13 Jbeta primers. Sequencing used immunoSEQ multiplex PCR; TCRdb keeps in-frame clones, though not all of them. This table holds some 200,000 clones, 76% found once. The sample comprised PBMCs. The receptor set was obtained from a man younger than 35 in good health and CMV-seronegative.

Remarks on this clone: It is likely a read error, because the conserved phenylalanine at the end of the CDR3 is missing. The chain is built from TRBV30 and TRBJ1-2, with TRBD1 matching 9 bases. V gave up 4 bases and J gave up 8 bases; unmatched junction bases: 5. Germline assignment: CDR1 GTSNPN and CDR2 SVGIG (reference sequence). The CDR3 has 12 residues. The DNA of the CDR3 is TGTGCCTGGACCCGGACAGGGGTAGGCTACACCTCC. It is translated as CAWTRTGVGYTS.

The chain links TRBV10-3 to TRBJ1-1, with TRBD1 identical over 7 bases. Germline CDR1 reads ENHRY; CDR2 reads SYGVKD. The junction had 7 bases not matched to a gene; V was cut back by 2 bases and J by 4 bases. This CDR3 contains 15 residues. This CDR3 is CAISEMTGIPTEAFF. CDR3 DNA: TGTGCCATCAGTGAGATGACAGGGATCCCCACTGAAGCTTTCTTT.

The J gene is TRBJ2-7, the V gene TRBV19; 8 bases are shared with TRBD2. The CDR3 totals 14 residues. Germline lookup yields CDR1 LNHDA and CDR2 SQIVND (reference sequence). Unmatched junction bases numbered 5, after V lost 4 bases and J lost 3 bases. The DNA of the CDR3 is TGTGCCAGTAGTAGGTCTAGCGGGCACTACGAGCAGTACTTC. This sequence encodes CASSRSSGHYEQYF. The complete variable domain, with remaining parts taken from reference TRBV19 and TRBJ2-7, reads DGGITQSPKYLFRKEGQNVTLSCEQNLNHDAMYWYRQDPGQGLRLIYYSQIVNDFQKGDIAEGYSVSREKKESFPLTVTSAQKNPTAFYLCASSRSSGHYEQYFGPGTRLTVT.

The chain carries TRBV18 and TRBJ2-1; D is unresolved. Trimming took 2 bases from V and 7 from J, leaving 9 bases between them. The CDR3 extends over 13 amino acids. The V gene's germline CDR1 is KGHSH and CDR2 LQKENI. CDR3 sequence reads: CASSPVPVNEQFF. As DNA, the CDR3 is TGTGCCAGCTCACCAGTCCCGGTGAATGAGCAGTTCTTC.

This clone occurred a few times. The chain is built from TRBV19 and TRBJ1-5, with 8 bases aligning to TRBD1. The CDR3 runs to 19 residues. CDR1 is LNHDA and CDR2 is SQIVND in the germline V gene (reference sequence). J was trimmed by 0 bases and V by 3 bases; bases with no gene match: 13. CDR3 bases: TGTGCCAGTAGTATGACAGGGGCCGGAAGATCGTTTAGCAATCAGCCCCAGCATTTT. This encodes CASSMTGAGRSFSNQPQHF.

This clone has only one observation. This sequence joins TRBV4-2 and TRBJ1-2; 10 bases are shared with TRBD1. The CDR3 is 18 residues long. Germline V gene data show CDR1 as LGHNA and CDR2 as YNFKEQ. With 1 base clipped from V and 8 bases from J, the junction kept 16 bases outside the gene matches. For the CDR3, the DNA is TGTGCCAGCAGCCAAGCCGGAGGTGGGACAGGGGCCCTCTTCGGCTACACCTTC. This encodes CASSQAGGGTGALFGYTF.

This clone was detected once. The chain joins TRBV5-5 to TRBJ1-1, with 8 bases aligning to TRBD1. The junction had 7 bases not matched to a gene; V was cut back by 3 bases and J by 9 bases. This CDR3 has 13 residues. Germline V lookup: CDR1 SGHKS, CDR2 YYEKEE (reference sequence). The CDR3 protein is CASSWTGPLKAFF. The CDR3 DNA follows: TGTGCCAGCAGCTGGACAGGGCCCCTAAAAGCTTTCTTT.

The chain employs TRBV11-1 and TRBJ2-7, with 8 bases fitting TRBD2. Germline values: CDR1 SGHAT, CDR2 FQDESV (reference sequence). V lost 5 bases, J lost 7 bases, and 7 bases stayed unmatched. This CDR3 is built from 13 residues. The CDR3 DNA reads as TGTGCCAGCAGCGGGGGAGCGGGAGTTGAGCAGTACTTC. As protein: CASSGGAGVEQYF.

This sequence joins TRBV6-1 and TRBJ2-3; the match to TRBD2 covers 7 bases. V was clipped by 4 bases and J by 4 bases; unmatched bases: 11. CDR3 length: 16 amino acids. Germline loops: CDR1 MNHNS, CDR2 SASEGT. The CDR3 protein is CASSGRAGALSDTQYF. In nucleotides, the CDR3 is TGTGCCAGCAGTGGTCGGGCGGGAGCGCTGTCAGATACGCAGTATTTT.

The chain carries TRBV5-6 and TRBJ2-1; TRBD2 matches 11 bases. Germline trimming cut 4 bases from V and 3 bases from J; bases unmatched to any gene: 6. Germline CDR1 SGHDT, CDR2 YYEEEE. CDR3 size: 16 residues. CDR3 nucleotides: TGTGCCAGCAGCATAGGGACTAGCGGAATCTACAATGAGCAGTTCTTC. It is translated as CASSIGTSGIYNEQFF.

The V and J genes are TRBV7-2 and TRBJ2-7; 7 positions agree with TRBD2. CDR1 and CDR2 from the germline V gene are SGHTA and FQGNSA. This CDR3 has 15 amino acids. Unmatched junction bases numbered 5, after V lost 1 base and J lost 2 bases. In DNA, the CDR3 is TGTGCCAGCAGCTTAGAACTAGCGCCCGCCTACGAGCAGTACTTC. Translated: CASSLELAPAYEQYF.

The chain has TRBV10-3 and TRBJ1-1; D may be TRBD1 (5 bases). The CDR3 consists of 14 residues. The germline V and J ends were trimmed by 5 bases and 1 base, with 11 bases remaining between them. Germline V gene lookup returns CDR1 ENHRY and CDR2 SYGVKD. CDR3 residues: CAISRQQPNTEAFF. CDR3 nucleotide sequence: TGTGCCATCAGTAGACAGCAACCGAACACTGAAGCTTTCTTT.

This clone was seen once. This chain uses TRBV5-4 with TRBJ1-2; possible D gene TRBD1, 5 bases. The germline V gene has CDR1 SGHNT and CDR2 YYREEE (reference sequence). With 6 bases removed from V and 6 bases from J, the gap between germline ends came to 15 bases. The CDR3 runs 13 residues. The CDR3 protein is CASTPRQGNGYTF. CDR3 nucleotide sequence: TGTGCCAGCACCCCGAGGCAGGGAAATGGCTACACCTTC.

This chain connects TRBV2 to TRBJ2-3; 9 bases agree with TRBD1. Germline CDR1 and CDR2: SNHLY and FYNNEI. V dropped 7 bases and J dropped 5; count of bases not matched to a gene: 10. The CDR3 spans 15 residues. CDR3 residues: CASTSGTGIIDTQYF. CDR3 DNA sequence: TGTGCCAGCACTTCCGGGACAGGGATTATAGATACGCAGTATTTT.

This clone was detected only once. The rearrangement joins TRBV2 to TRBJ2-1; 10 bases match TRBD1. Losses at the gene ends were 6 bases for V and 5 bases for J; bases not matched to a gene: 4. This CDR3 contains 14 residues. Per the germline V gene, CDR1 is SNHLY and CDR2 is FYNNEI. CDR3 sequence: CASSRDRGHNEQFF. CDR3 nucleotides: TGTGCCAGCAGCCGGGACAGGGGTCACAATGAGCAGTTCTTC.

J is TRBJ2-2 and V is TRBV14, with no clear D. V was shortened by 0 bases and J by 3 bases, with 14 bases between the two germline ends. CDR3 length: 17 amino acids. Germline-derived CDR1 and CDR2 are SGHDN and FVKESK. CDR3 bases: TGTGCCAGCAGCCAAGATCAGGTCGGCCGGTACACCGGGGAGCTGTTTTTT. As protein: CASSQDQVGRYTGELFF.

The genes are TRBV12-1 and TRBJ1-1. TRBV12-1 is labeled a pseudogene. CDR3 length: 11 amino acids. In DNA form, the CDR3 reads TGTGCCAGCAGCCTTCCCCCCGGAGCTTTCTTT. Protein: CASSLPPGAFF.

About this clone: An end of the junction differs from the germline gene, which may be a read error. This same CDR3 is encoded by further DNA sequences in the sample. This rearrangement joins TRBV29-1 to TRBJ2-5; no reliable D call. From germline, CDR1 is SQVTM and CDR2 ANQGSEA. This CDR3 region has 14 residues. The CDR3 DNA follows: TGCAGTGTTGAATGGCGGTGGAGTCAAGAGACCCAGTACTTC. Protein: CSVEWRWSQETQYF.